This T cell receptor (beta chain) was observed in a study of T cell responses to AZD1222 COVID-19 vaccine. Germline V CDR1 and CDR2: SNHLY, FYNNEI. The trim removed 9 bases at V and 3 bases at J, leaving 7 bases unmatched. The CDR3 runs 14 residues. This table comes from immunoSEQ multiplex PCR, and its TCRdb copy is limited to in-frame clones, with some not included. The top ten hold over 8.5% of the sample, which has approximately 120,000 clones, approximately 90% seen once. This rearrangement joins TRBV2 to TRBJ2-2, with 7 positions matching TRBD2. This sample comprised peripheral blood, obtained on day 0 of MenACWY control vaccination. This receptor was obtained from an adult in good health. For the CDR3, the DNA is TGTGCCAGTTCCCCGGGGGGACACACCGGGGAGCTGTTTTTT. Amino acids: CASSPGGHTGELFF.